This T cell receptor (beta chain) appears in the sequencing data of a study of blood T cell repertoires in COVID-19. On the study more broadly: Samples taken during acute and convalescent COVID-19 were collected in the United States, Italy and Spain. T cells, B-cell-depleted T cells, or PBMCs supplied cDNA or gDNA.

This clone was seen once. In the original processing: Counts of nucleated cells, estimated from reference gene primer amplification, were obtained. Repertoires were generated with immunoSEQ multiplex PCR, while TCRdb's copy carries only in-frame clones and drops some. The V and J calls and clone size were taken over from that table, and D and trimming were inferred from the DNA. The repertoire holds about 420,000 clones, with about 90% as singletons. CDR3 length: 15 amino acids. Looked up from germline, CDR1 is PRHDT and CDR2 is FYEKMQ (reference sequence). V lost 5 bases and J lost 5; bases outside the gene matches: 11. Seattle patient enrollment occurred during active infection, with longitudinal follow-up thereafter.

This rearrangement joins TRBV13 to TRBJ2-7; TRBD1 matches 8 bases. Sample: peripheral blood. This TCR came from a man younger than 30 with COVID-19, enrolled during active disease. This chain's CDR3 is CASSPSRTGYHEQYF. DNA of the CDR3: TGTGCCAGCAGCCCCTCCCGGACAGGGTACCACGAGCAGTACTTC.